This TCR beta chain was sequenced for a study of T-cell reconstitution after alpha-beta-depleted transplantation in children (TCRdb year 2016). Regarding the research as a whole: Using TCR repertoire profiling, the study quantitatively followed how T-cell immune reconstitution unfolded in children after TCRalphabeta/CD19-depleted allogeneic hematopoietic cell transplantation.

The method behind the library was PCR. TCRdb names Illumina HiSeq 2500 as the instrument used. TCR library preparation used molecular barcoding, with unique molecular identifiers applied to normalize quantification of the TCRbeta repertoire. The public reads were run again by TCRdb, first through fastp at Q25 and then through MiXCR, and only productive beta chains were kept. Each CDR3 protein gets just one entry, which takes the most common genes and DNA from the rows behind it. The sample contains 250,000 or so distinct CDR3 sequences, roughly a quarter of them found a single time. Clones ranked in the top ten supply around 4.8% of the sample. V ends up 0 bases short and J 7 bases short, with an unmatched junction base count of 7. The germline V gene gives CDR1 as SGHDN and CDR2 as FVKESK. The CDR3 sequence holds 16 residues, the cysteine and phenylalanine included. Kept here is only the CDR3 DNA, which spans 48 bases and is read in frame from base 1.

Overall study outcomes, separate from this receptor: In some patients, high TCRbeta diversity at day 60 was attributed to recipient T cells and intrathymic progenitors that had survived conditioning. The frequencies of hyperexpanded clones fell over the following months, and after one year, T-cell counts and TCRbeta diversity were mostly attributed to newly produced T cells. The apparently early recovery of alphabetaT-cell counts about two months after transplant reportedly depended on only several hundred rapidly expanded clones that came from non-depleted graft cells.

The meaning of the sample's treatment or condition label: allogeneic hematopoietic cell transplantation with graft depleted of TCRalphabeta T cells and CD19 B cells. The transplant recipients were children given TCRalphabeta/CD19-depleted allogeneic hematopoietic cell grafts. This clonotype was recorded a few times. Its antigen is currently not known. No clone much larger than this one lies a single base away; base qualities are absent. Sequences were derived from PBMCs, mostly from graft donor cells, sampled 360 days after TCRalphabeta/CD19-depleted stem cell transplant. The V gene is TRBV14 and the J gene is TRBJ1-5; 9 central bases correspond to TRBD1. The sequence came from a female patient aged 2 to 10 who had a stem cell transplant for congenital amegakaryocytic thrombocytopenia, so the T cells may come from the graft donor. The CDR3 here reads CASSQDLTGGGQPQHF. DNA sequence: TGTGCCAGCAGCCAAGACCTAACAGGGGGCGGACAGCCCCAGCATTTT.